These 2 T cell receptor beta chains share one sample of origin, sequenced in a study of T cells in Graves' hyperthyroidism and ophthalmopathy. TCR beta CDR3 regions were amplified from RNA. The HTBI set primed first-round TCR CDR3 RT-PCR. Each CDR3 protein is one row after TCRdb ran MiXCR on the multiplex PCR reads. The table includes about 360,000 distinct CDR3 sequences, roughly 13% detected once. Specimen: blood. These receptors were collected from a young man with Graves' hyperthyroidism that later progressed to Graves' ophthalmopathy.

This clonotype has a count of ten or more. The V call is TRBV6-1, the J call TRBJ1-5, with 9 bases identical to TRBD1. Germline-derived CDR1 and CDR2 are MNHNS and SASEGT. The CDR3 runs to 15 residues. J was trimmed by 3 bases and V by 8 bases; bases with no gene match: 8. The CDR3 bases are TGTGCCAGCGGCCGGGACAGGGCCTACAATCAGCCCCAGCATTTT. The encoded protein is CASGRDRAYNQPQHF.

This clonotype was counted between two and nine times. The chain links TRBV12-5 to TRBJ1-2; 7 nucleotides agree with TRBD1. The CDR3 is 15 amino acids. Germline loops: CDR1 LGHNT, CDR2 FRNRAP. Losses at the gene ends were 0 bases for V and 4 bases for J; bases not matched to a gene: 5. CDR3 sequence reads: CASGLVSTGPYGYTF. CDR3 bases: TGTGCTAGTGGTTTGGTATCGACAGGGCCCTATGGCTACACCTTC. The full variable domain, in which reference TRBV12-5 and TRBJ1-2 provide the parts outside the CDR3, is DARVTQTPRHKVTEMGQEVTMRCQPILGHNTVFWYRQTMMQGLELLAYFRNRAPLDDSGMPKDRFSAEMPDATLATLKIQPSEPRDSAVYFCASGLVSTGPYGYTFGSGTRLTVV.